This T cell receptor beta chain was obtained from a study of cytomegalovirus exposure and HLA in healthy donors. Study at large: Earlier results showed 117 million unique TCR beta sequences derived from roughly 180 million T cells. An early release of data contained about 85 million unique TCRs, which came from HLA-typed donors.

The study's findings and limits: Later findings reportedly placed an Asian-associated ancestry cluster below the approximately 700-donor mean for N-insertions.

Comment on this clone: Its antigen remains unknown.

PCR used 60 Vbeta primers and 13 Jbeta primers. The repertoire was sequenced with immunoSEQ multiplex PCR; TCRdb's copy has only in-frame clones and lacks some. The data hold approximately 130,000 clones, with 82% observed a single time. The CDR3 contains 11 residues. V dropped 7 bases and J dropped 4; count of bases not matched to a gene: 1. Germline-derived CDR1 and CDR2 are SQVTM and ANQGSEA. The sample taken for sequencing was PBMCs. J is TRBJ2-1 and V is TRBV29-1, with 7 bases lining up with TRBD2. The receptor's source is a woman between 50 and 59 years old in good health and CMV-seropositive. The DNA for the CDR3 is TGCAGCGGGACTAGTTACAATGAGCAGTTCTTC. Protein product: CSGTSYNEQFF.